This T cell receptor (beta chain) was identified in a study of T cell changes during pregnancy in multiple sclerosis. Data came from immunoSEQ multiplex PCR; TCRdb stores just in-frame clones and leaves some out. The table includes some 90,000 clones, roughly nine tenths detected once. The input for sequencing was peripheral blood, taken in the first trimester of pregnancy. The clonotype comes from a female donor with multiple sclerosis, enrolled in a pregnancy study.

The CDR3 bases are TGTGCCAGCAGCCCCCTCCTGTACAATGAGCAGTTCTTC. Its protein is CASSPLLYNEQFF. J is TRBJ2-1 and V is TRBV7-9; D gene ambiguous. The CDR3 loop spans 13 amino acids. The germline V gene has CDR1 SEHNR and CDR2 FQNEAQ (reference sequence). V lost 5 bases, J lost 4 bases, and 9 bases lay in between. Looking up the rest from reference TRBV7-9 and TRBJ2-1 gives the full variable domain: DTGVSQNPRHKITKRGQNVTFRCDPISEHNRLYWYRQTLGQGPEFLTYFQNEAQLEKSRLLSDRFSAERPKGSFSTLEIQRTEQGDSAMYLCASSPLLYNEQFFGPGTRLTVL.